The sequence of this T cell receptor beta chain was determined in a study of T cell repertoires in cytomegalovirus infection. The wider study: CMV infection together with matching HLA type was indicated by public TCR beta signatures. Regarding the study as a whole: In two of eight donors, the top clonotype was HLA-C-restricted CMV-specific.

V lost 1 base, J lost 6 bases, and 8 bases stayed unmatched. The CDR3 runs to 16 residues. The germline V gene has CDR1 MNHEY and CDR2 SVGAGI. This clonotype was seen at least ten times. Antigen unknown. Via MiXCR, TCRdb re-called the reads, giving one row per CDR3 protein. Here the sample spans roughly 500,000 distinct CDR3 sequences, 30% to 35% being singletons. The clonotype originates from a human donor in good health (CMV status not recorded). Some clones in this sample may be carry-over from other donors' samples. The material sequenced was cultured PBMCs, taken from culture after CMV antigen stimulation. The rearrangement links TRBV6-5 to TRBJ1-2; 10 nucleotides align to TRBD1. The CDR3 bases are TGTGCCAGCAGTTACTTAACGGCCGGGACAGGGGATGGCTACACCTTC. Protein: CASSYLTAGTGDGYTF.